These T cell receptor beta chains were read from a single sample in a study of CD8+ T cells in alopecia areata. Generated by immunoSEQ multiplex PCR, the TCRdb table keeps only in-frame clones and is missing some. The table records approximately 180,000 clones, roughly 70% of them present only once. The specimen comprised CD4+ T cells sorted from blood, sampled around week 50, from a patient treated with tofacitinib. The receptors were sampled from a human donor with alopecia areata. CDR3s include the opening cysteine and the closing phenylalanine or tryptophan.

J gene | V gene | CDR3 protein
TRBJ2-7 | TRBV7-2 | CASSPPGQGYEQYF
TRBJ2-1 | TRBV29-1 | CSVTRTESYNEQFF
TRBJ1-1 | TRBV19 | CATKGMNTEAFF
TRBJ2-1 | TRBV5-4 | CASSSGSARSYNEQFF
TRBJ1-5 | TRBV6-5 | CASSYAGDNQPQHF
TRBJ1-5 | TRBV2 | CASTGENQPQHF
TRBJ2-3 | TRBV29-1 | CSAGDTQYF
TRBJ2-7 | TRBV10-1 | CASSEWSGDSYEQYF
TRBJ2-1 | TRBV7-9 | CASSLGRLSLEFDEQFF
TRBJ1-2 | TRBV10-3 | CAIRATGDSGYTF
TRBJ1-2 | TRBV7-2 | CASSLAAGMGYTF
TRBJ1-4 | TRBV27 | CASSTWATRNEKLFF
TRBJ1-1 | TRBV29-1 | CSVEVGSTEAFF
TRBJ1-2 | TRBV25-1 | CASSTGGNYGYTF
TRBJ1-1 | TRBV14 | CASSRDMNTEAFF
TRBJ2-1 | TRBV29-1 | CSVYTGTGYNEQFF
TRBJ1-6 | TRBV30 | CAWSVDFSPLHF
TRBJ2-3 | TRBV5-6 | CASSLGTSGGDRTDTQYF
TRBJ1-1 | TRBV30 | CAWLEGRLNTEAFF
TRBJ2-7 | TRBV29-1 | CSVVDAYYEQYF
TRBJ1-1 | TRBV9 | CASSVAFHGTEAFF
TRBJ2-6 | TRBV7-2 | CASSLLPGTGANVLTF
TRBJ2-1 | TRBV7-2 | CASSLVGQTNEQFF
TRBJ1-2 | TRBV9 | CASSVAGGDYGYTF
TRBJ2-2 | TRBV4-2 | CASSQAPGGNTGELFF
TRBJ1-2 | TRBV30 | CASNPGTGVYGYTF
TRBJ2-3 | TRBV6-1 | CASSEAPWTGRDTQYF
TRBJ2-1 | TRBV29-1 | CSGGLNEQFF
TRBJ2-1 | TRBV29-1 | CSVDGTGVINEQFF
TRBJ1-2 | TRBV11-2 | CATKAPWRTYTF
TRBJ1-1 | TRBV2 | CASSPSAGSAEAFF
TRBJ2-5 | TRBV6-5 | CASSYQETQYF
TRBJ2-3 | TRBV29-1 | CSGRGVLTDTQYF
TRBJ1-5 | TRBV29-1 | CSVWGGKGSNQPQHF
TRBJ2-1 | TRBV25-1 | CASRGTGVGGNEQFF
TRBJ2-7 | TRBV5-1 | CASSSWDAYEQYF
TRBJ2-4 | TRBV6-4 | CASSGGPGNIQYF
TRBJ1-1 | TRBV30 | CAWSPDRQAGFF
TRBJ1-2 | TRBV30 | CAWSTGFGGYGYTF
TRBJ2-7 | TRBV14 | CASSPAGGGYEQYF
TRBJ2-7 | TRBV15 | CATSSGGIGQVVEQYF
TRBJ1-1 | TRBV29-1 | CSVEDLAGPAFF
TRBJ2-7 | TRBV6-1 | CASSSQTSYEQYF
TRBJ2-3 | TRBV5-1 | CASSLRGTDRDTQYF
TRBJ2-5 | TRBV28 | CASSQQETQYF
TRBJ2-7 | TRBV29-1 | CSVRKPGQGYEQYF
TRBJ2-1 | TRBV25-1 | CASSTYGTGDSNEQFF
TRBJ1-1 | TRBV5-1 | CASSMTVMNTEAFF
TRBJ2-3 | TRBV29-1 | CSVEGSARVTQYF
TRBJ2-7 | TRBV2 | CASRIAGTSYDEQYF
TRBJ1-1 | TRBV12-5 | CASGLVHEDRGKNTEAFF
TRBJ1-2 | TRBV4-3 | CASSQNKWTYGYTF